Below are 30 T cell receptor beta chains sequenced from a single sample in a study of shared clonotypes between healthy human individuals. Data came from immunoSEQ multiplex PCR; TCRdb stores just in-frame clones and leaves some out. The sample records millions of clones, around nine tenths being singletons. The sequenced sample was naive CD4+ T cells sorted from blood. Documented subset: CD45RA+ positively selected. Every receptor here comes from a man aged 18 to 29 in good health.

This sequence joins TRBV7-6 and TRBJ2-3; no firm D call. V was pared by 1 base and J by 0 bases, with 8 bases between. The CDR3 extends over 15 amino acids. CDR1 is SGHVS, CDR2 FNYEAQ, per germline. CDR3 in DNA: TGTGCCAGCAGCTTAGTTGCGGCTAGCACAGATACGCAGTATTTT. It translates to CASSLVAASTDTQYF.

The chain employs TRBV19 and TRBJ2-3; TRBD2 matches at 8 bases. J gave up 4 bases and V 5 bases, and 8 bases lay outside the gene matches. The germline V gene encodes CDR1 LNHDA and CDR2 SQIVND (reference sequence). The CDR3 length is 15 residues. The CDR3 is CASSAEAGAADTQYF. The CDR3 DNA follows: TGTGCCAGTAGTGCCGAAGCGGGGGCGGCAGATACGCAGTATTTT.

The rearrangement links TRBV19 to TRBJ2-5; D gene ambiguous. The CDR3 length is 13 residues. The germline V gene has CDR1 LNHDA and CDR2 SQIVND (reference sequence). V shed 6 bases and J shed 5 bases, with 13 bases lying between them. The DNA of the CDR3 is TGTGCCAGTAGGAGCGACCTACAGGAGACCCAGTACTTC. This codes for CASRSDLQETQYF.

The count of this clone is one. Written as DNA, the CDR3 is TGTGCCAGCAGTACCCCGGCCAGTTTGACTAATGAAAAACTGTTTTTT. Translated, it gives CASSTPASLTNEKLFF. This chain uses TRBV28 with TRBJ1-4; D is unresolved. The CDR3 totals 16 residues. Germline-derived CDR1 and CDR2 are MDHEN and SYDVKM. Trimming removed 5 bases from V and 2 bases from J, with 15 bases in between. The full variable domain, in which reference TRBV28 and TRBJ1-4 provide the parts outside the CDR3, is DVKVTQSSRYLVKRTGEKVFLECVQDMDHENMFWYRQDPGLGLRLIYFSYDVKMKEKGDIPEGYSVSREKKERFSLILESASTNQTSMYLCASSTPASLTNEKLFFGSGTQLSVL.

The V call is TRBV4-3, the J call TRBJ2-1; D perhaps matches TRBD2 (6 bases). There are 15 residues in the CDR3. The V end was cut by 1 base, the J end by 9 bases, with 16 bases between. Looked up from germline, CDR1 is LGHNA and CDR2 is YSLEER. CDR3 in DNA: TGCGCCAGCAGCCAAGGGGGAACGGCCGGGGGTGAGCAGTTCTTC. Amino acid sequence: CASSQGGTAGGEQFF.

J is TRBJ1-2 and V is TRBV9, with a tentative D call TRBD1 (6 bases). Trimming left V 0 bases short and J 3 bases short, with 15 bases between. CDR1 and CDR2 (germline): SGDLS, YYNGEE. The CDR3 contains 16 residues. CDR3 sequence (DNA): TGTGCCAGCAGCGTAGGGGGGGCGCAGGAGGACTATGGCTACACCTTC. This codes for CASSVGGAQEDYGYTF.

The chain carries TRBV5-1 and TRBJ1-6; 11 positions match TRBD1. The CDR3 spans 16 residues. The V gene end was trimmed by 4 bases and the J gene end by 9 bases; junction bases not matched to a gene: 9. Germline V CDR1 and CDR2: SGHRS, YFSETQ. The chain's CDR3 is CASSTRTGGLSSPLHF. The CDR3 DNA is TGCGCCAGCAGCACTAGGACAGGGGGCCTTTCTTCACCCCTCCACTTT.

A note on this clone: The sample holds other DNA sequences that translate to the same CDR3. The V call is TRBV5-1, the J call TRBJ2-7; D is unclear. Germline V gene sequence: CDR1 SGHRS, CDR2 YFSETQ. V shed 0 bases and J shed 3 bases, with 7 bases lying between them. The CDR3 covers 13 residues. The CDR3 coding sequence is TGCGCCAGCAGCTTGGGCCGCCTCTACGAGCAGTACTTC. It translates to CASSLGRLYEQYF.

The V gene is TRBV7-2, the J gene TRBJ1-1; D is unclear. CDR3 length: 13 residues. Trimming shortened V by 5 bases and J by 1 base, and 8 bases separated the two germline ends. Germline values: CDR1 SGHTA, CDR2 FQGNSA. The CDR3 nucleotides read TGTGCCAGCAGCCCCCAGAAGAACACTGAAGCTTTCTTT. Translation: CASSPQKNTEAFF.

The rearrangement joins TRBV27 to TRBJ2-7, with D perhaps being TRBD1 or TRBD2 (5 bases each). Trimming shortened V by 6 bases and J by 1 base, and 19 bases separated the two germline ends. Germline CDR1 MNHEY, CDR2 SMNVEV (reference sequence). The length of the CDR3 is 16 residues. The CDR3 sequence is CASRISGTTLSYEQYF. For the CDR3, the DNA is TGTGCCAGCAGGATCTCCGGGACCACATTATCCTACGAGCAGTACTTC.

The chain employs TRBV30 and TRBJ1-1; TRBD1 might be the D (6 bases). This CDR3 has 14 residues. The ends were cut back, 2 bases at V and 4 bases at J, with 14 bases in the middle. Germline V lookup: CDR1 GTSNPN, CDR2 SVGIG (reference sequence). The CDR3 DNA reads TGTGCCTGGAGTAGAACAGGGTCTGTCACTGAAGCTTTCTTT. Translated, it gives CAWSRTGSVTEAFF.

V gene TRBV14 combines with J gene TRBJ2-7; 10 nucleotides align to TRBD2. Losses at the gene ends were 4 bases for V and 5 bases for J; bases not matched to a gene: 26. This CDR3 has 21 amino acids. Per germline, CDR1 SGHDN and CDR2 FVKESK. CDR3 sequence reads: CASSRRDSSRVGAGGPHEQYF. CDR3 coding DNA: TGTGCCAGCAGCCGCCGGGACAGCTCCAGGGTAGGAGCGGGGGGGCCCCACGAGCAGTACTTC.

The V and J genes are TRBV4-1 and TRBJ2-1; D could derive from TRBD1 or TRBD2 (5 bases each). CDR3 size: 14 residues. V was clipped by 4 bases and J by 4 bases, with 11 bases between them. Germline V gene lookup returns CDR1 MGHRA and CDR2 YSYEKL. The CDR3 sequence is CASSPTGLYNEQFF. The CDR3 DNA sequence: TGCGCCAGCAGCCCGACGGGGCTTTACAATGAGCAGTTCTTC.

A single count supports this clone. The J gene is TRBJ2-3, the V gene TRBV10-2; TRBD2 matches 12 bases. Germline V gene lookup returns CDR1 WSHSY and CDR2 SAAADI. J was trimmed by 5 bases and V by 7 bases; bases with no gene match: 7. This CDR3 region has 15 residues. CDR3 DNA: TGCGCCAGCAAAAGACTAGCGGGAGAGGTAGATACGCAGTATTTT. Its translation: CASKRLAGEVDTQYF.

This clone was detected once. This chain connects TRBV5-1 to TRBJ1-6, with a weak D call TRBD1 (6 bases). Germline lookup yields CDR1 SGHRS and CDR2 YFSETQ. The V gene lost 2 bases and the J gene lost 0 bases, with 15 bases spanning the gap. This CDR3 has 18 residues. The CDR3 coding sequence is TGCGCCAGCAGCTTCACGGGGCAGGGGAGCTCCTATAATTCACCCCTCCACTTT. Translated, it gives CASSFTGQGSSYNSPLHF. The full variable domain, its missing parts supplied by reference TRBV5-1 and TRBJ1-6, is KAGVTQTPRYLIKTRGQQVTLSCSPISGHRSVSWYQQTPGQGLQFLFEYFSETQRNKGNFPGRFSGRQFSNSRSEMNVSTLELGDSALYLCASSFTGQGSSYNSPLHFGNGTRLTVT.

This clone has just a few counts. Different DNA sequences within this sample yield the same CDR3. The J gene is TRBJ2-7, the V gene TRBV14; no reliable D call. The CDR3 has 11 residues. Trimming shortened V by 1 base and J by 7 bases, and 5 bases separated the two germline ends. CDR1 and CDR2 from the germline V gene are SGHDN and FVKESK. CDR3 residues: CASSQVGEQYF. CDR3 DNA sequence: TGTGCCAGCAGCCAAGTGGGGGAGCAGTACTTC. Together with reference TRBV14 and TRBJ2-7, the CDR3 gives the full variable domain: EAGVTQFPSHSVIEKGQTVTLRCDPISGHDNLYWYRRVMGKEIKFLLHFVKESKQDESGMPNNRFLAERTGGTYSTLKVQPAELEDSGVYFCASSQVGEQYFGPGTRLTVT.

With regard to this clone: Other DNA sequences of this sample code for an identical CDR3. The V call is TRBV7-9, the J call TRBJ2-7; D unresolved. The germline CDR1 and CDR2 sequences are SEHNR and FQNEAQ (reference sequence). V lost 2 bases and J 2 bases, leaving 7 bases between the germline ends. The CDR3 sequence is 13 residues long. The CDR3 here is CASSLSGTYEQYF. The CDR3 DNA reads as TGTGCCAGCAGCTTATCCGGAACCTACGAGCAGTACTTC. Complete variable domain (other parts from reference TRBV7-9 and TRBJ2-7): DTGVSQNPRHKITKRGQNVTFRCDPISEHNRLYWYRQTLGQGPEFLTYFQNEAQLEKSRLLSDRFSAERPKGSFSTLEIQRTEQGDSAMYLCASSLSGTYEQYFGPGTRLTVT.

The J gene is TRBJ2-3, the V gene TRBV2; TRBD2 might be the D (6 bases). V shed 5 bases and J shed 4 bases, with 19 bases lying between them. Germline lookup yields CDR1 SNHLY and CDR2 FYNNEI. This CDR3 has 16 amino acids. CDR3 nucleotide sequence: TGTGCCAGCAGTAAGGGGTCCGGGGGAGGTGCAGATACGCAGTATTTT. Its protein is CASSKGSGGGADTQYF.

This clone came up a few times. This chain uses TRBV7-6 with TRBJ2-1, with 8 bases that match TRBD1. The germline V gene has CDR1 SGHVS and CDR2 FNYEAQ. J lost 1 base, V lost 2 bases, and 4 bases had no gene match. There are 16 residues in the CDR3. CDR3 bases: TGTGCCAGCAGCTTACTCCGGACAGGGTCCTACAATGAGCAGTTCTTC. This encodes CASSLLRTGSYNEQFF.

This clone was picked up one time. This sample includes further DNA sequences coding for the same CDR3. The chain joins TRBV29-1 to TRBJ2-2; D is unresolved. CDR3 length: 11 residues. Trimming pared 4 bases from V and 5 bases from J, leaving 5 bases between. Germline CDR1 and CDR2: SQVTM and ANQGSEA. CDR3: CSVGRTGELFF. For the CDR3, the DNA is TGCAGCGTTGGTCGGACCGGGGAGCTGTTTTTT.

This clone was picked up a small number of times. CDR3 in DNA: TGTGCCAGGGATCCTCGGGGGGGCCCAAAGTCCCAGCATTTT. Translating it yields CARDPRGGPKSQHF. The chain links TRBV2 to TRBJ1-5; possibly TRBD1 for D (6 bases). CDR1 and CDR2 (germline): SNHLY, FYNNEI. The CDR3 length is 14 residues. Deletions cut 9 bases from V and 11 bases from J, with 23 bases between.

This clone was recorded once. The rearrangement joins TRBV7-2 to TRBJ2-7; 9 nucleotides line up with TRBD2. J lost 2 bases, V lost 5 bases, and 10 bases had no gene match. This CDR3 comprises 16 residues. The germline gives CDR1 SGHTA, CDR2 FQGNSA. This CDR3 reads CASSKTDSGSPYEQYF. CDR3 nucleotide sequence: TGTGCCAGCAGCAAGACGGATAGCGGGAGTCCCTACGAGCAGTACTTC.

The chain uses TRBV19 and TRBJ1-4, with 7 bases fitting TRBD1. This CDR3 has 15 residues. V shed 7 bases, J shed 4 bases, and the junction held 9 bases outside the gene matches. Germline CDR1 is LNHDA and CDR2 is SQIVND (reference sequence). The CDR3 is CASTADRINNEKLFF. CDR3 coding DNA: TGTGCCAGTACCGCGGACAGGATAAATAATGAAAAACTGTTTTTT.

CDR3 coding DNA: TGTGCCAGCAGGCCCCCGGGACTAGCCTCTTACGAGCAGTACTTC. Its translation is CASRPPGLASYEQYF. The J gene is TRBJ2-7, the V gene TRBV7-2, with 9 bases lining up with TRBD2. Germline V gene lookup returns CDR1 SGHTA and CDR2 FQGNSA. Trimming took 6 bases from V and 4 from J; bases not matched to a gene: 10. The CDR3 runs 15 residues.

The rearrangement uses TRBV6-1 and TRBJ1-2; 7 bases fit TRBD1. The germline V gene has CDR1 MNHNS and CDR2 SASEGT. The CDR3 spans 14 residues. The ends lost 3 bases at V and 6 bases at J; junction bases unmatched: 7. The CDR3 reads CASSDRQGANGYTF. For the CDR3, the DNA is TGTGCCAGCAGTGACCGACAGGGCGCCAATGGCTACACCTTC.

The V and J genes are TRBV5-4 and TRBJ2-1; no clear D. The CDR3 length is 11 residues. V dropped 2 bases and J dropped 6 bases, with 3 bases sitting between them. Germline V lookup: CDR1 SGHNT, CDR2 YYREEE (reference sequence). The DNA of the CDR3 is TGTGCCAGCAGCTTTTTCAATGAGCAGTTCTTC. This gives the protein CASSFFNEQFF. Using reference TRBV5-4 and TRBJ2-1 for the parts outside the CDR3, the full variable domain is ETGVTQSPTHLIKTRGQQVTLRCSSQSGHNTVSWYQQALGQGPQFIFQYYREEENGRGNFPPRFSGLQFPNYSSELNVNALELDDSALYLCASSFFNEQFFGPGTRLTVL.

This chain uses TRBV30 with TRBJ1-2; no definite D call. The germline gives CDR1 GTSNPN, CDR2 SVGIG (reference sequence). V dropped 4 bases and J dropped 4 bases, with 13 bases sitting between them. The CDR3 is 13 amino acids. The CDR3 loop is CAWNLGEPYGYTF. DNA of the CDR3: TGTGCCTGGAACCTCGGGGAACCCTATGGCTACACCTTC. The full variable domain, rest sourced from reference TRBV30 and TRBJ1-2, is SQTIHQWPATLVQPVGSPLSLECTVEGTSNPNLYWYRQAAGRGLQLLFYSVGIGQISSEVPQNLSASRPQDRQFILSSKKLLLSDSGFYLCAWNLGEPYGYTFGSGTRLTVV.

Comment on this clone: Other DNA variants within this sample encode the same CDR3. The V and J genes are TRBV5-1 and TRBJ1-3; 8 positions agree with TRBD1. Trimming took 4 bases from V and 3 from J; bases not matched to a gene: 3. This CDR3 is built from 14 residues. CDR1 and CDR2 (germline): SGHRS, YFSETQ. DNA of the CDR3: TGCGCCAGCAGCCCGGGACAGGTTGGAAACACCATATATTTT. This sequence encodes CASSPGQVGNTIYF.

The rearrangement links TRBV28 to TRBJ1-1; 7 bases agree with TRBD1. The V segment lost 2 bases and the J segment 5 bases; nucleotides outside the gene matches: 8. CDR1 MDHEN and CDR2 SYDVKM come from the germline V gene. This CDR3 is built from 15 residues. The CDR3 is CASSLGFQGGTEAFF. The CDR3 DNA is TGTGCCAGCAGTTTAGGGTTTCAGGGGGGGACTGAAGCTTTCTTT.

This clone was observed once. This rearrangement joins TRBV19 to TRBJ2-7; 7 bases fit TRBD1. CDR3 size: 14 residues. CDR1 and CDR2 (germline): LNHDA, SQIVND (reference sequence). V trimming: 5 bases; J trimming: 6 bases; junction bases outside the gene matches: 10. The CDR3 DNA is TGTGCCAGTAGTGACTTGACAGGGAGTACCGAGCAGTACTTC. It is translated as CASSDLTGSTEQYF.